This T cell receptor (beta chain) was captured by sequencing in a study of cytomegalovirus exposure and HLA in healthy donors. Vbeta (60) and Jbeta (13) primers were used in the PCR. Measured with immunoSEQ multiplex PCR; TCRdb has only the in-frame clones, and not every one. This specimen shows 65,000 to 80,000 clones; the ten leading clones hold roughly 5.1%. The clonotype comes from a man younger than 45 in good health and CMV-seronegative. The source material was PBMCs.

The CDR3 loop is CASTRSNEQFF. CDR3 DNA: TGCGCCAGCACTCGTTCCAATGAGCAGTTCTTC. The chain has TRBV10-2 and TRBJ2-1; D uncertain. The germline gives CDR1 WSHSY, CDR2 SAAADI. This CDR3 is 11 amino acids long. V was cut by 7 bases and J by 6 bases, with 7 bases left in between.